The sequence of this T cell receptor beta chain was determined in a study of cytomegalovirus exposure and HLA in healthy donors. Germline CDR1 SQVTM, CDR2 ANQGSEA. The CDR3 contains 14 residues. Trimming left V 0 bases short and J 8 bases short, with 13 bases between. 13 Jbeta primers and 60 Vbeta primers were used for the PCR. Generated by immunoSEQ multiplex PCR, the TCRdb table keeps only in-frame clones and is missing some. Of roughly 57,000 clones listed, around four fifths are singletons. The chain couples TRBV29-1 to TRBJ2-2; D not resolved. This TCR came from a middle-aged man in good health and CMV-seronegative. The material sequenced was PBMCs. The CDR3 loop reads CSVEDRVINGELFF. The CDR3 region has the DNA TGCAGCGTTGAAGATCGAGTAATTAATGGGGAGCTGTTTTTT.